These 18 T cell receptor beta chains originate from one sample sequenced in a study of T cell responses to AZD1222 COVID-19 vaccine. Using immunoSEQ multiplex PCR, the repertoire was profiled, and TCRdb retains in-frame clones only, with some absent. The sample includes approximately 210,000 clones, approximately 94% of them seen just once. The material sequenced was peripheral blood, taken 28 days after the second dose of the MenACWY control vaccine. The receptors were gathered from an adult who received the MenACWY meningococcal vaccine as a control.

V is TRBV5-1 and J is TRBJ2-7; D uncertain. Trimming removed 4 bases at V and 2 bases at J, with 13 bases between. From germline, CDR1 is SGHRS and CDR2 YFSETQ. The CDR3 totals 14 residues. CDR3 region: CASSPDASAYEQYF. The CDR3 DNA reads as TGCGCCAGCAGCCCTGACGCGTCAGCCTACGAGCAGTACTTC.

The chain has TRBV30 and TRBJ2-7; 9 bases agree with TRBD1. The CDR3 is 13 residues long. The J segment lost 4 bases and the V segment lost 1 base, leaving 2 bases of the junction unmatched. CDR1 GTSNPN and CDR2 SVGIG come from the germline V gene (reference sequence). The DNA of the CDR3 is TGTGCCTGGAGTGACAGGGGGCGATACGAGCAGTACTTC. It specifies CAWSDRGRYEQYF.

This chain links TRBV5-1 with TRBJ2-2, with 10 bases identical to TRBD1. This CDR3 is 16 amino acids long. Germline lookup yields CDR1 SGHRS and CDR2 YFSETQ. V gave up 4 bases and J gave up 3 bases; unmatched junction bases: 6. The CDR3 sequence is CASSPGTGVDTGELFF. The CDR3 nucleotides read TGCGCCAGCAGCCCCGGGACAGGGGTTGACACCGGGGAGCTGTTTTTT.

The chain joins TRBV12-5 to TRBJ2-1, with 11 bases that match TRBD1. CDR1 and CDR2 from the germline V gene are LGHNT and FRNRAP. The V gene end was trimmed by 2 bases and the J gene end by 0 bases; junction bases not matched to a gene: 9. The CDR3 has 19 residues. CDR3 coding DNA: TGTGCTAGTGGTTTGTCTACTCCCGGGACAGGGGGCTCCTACAATGAGCAGTTCTTC. Translating it yields CASGLSTPGTGGSYNEQFF.

The V call is TRBV28, the J call TRBJ2-1; D is unresolved. V lost 4 bases and J 5 bases, leaving 15 bases between the germline ends. The CDR3 extends over 15 amino acids. Germline V gives CDR1 MDHEN, CDR2 SYDVKM. The CDR3, as DNA: TGTGCCAGCAGTTCCCAATTGGGCAGCCACAATGAGCAGTTCTTC. Its protein product is CASSSQLGSHNEQFF.

This chain uses TRBV2 with TRBJ1-2; the match to TRBD1 covers 9 bases. The V gene's germline CDR1 is SNHLY and CDR2 FYNNEI. CDR3 size: 15 residues. V lost 6 bases to trimming and J lost 3 bases; unmatched junction nucleotides: 8. The DNA of the CDR3 is TGTGCCAGCAGGAAGACAGGGGGTTTGGACTATGGCTACACCTTC. This codes for CASRKTGGLDYGYTF.

The chain combines TRBV5-1 with TRBJ2-2; 7 positions agree with TRBD2. The V and J ends lost 0 bases and 4 bases, in that order; junction bases with no gene match: 9. Germline assignment: CDR1 SGHRS and CDR2 YFSETQ. The CDR3 is made up of 17 amino acids. The CDR3 region has the DNA TGCGCCAGCAGCTTGGATCGCGGGAGTGGTGTCACCGGGGAGCTGTTTTTT. Translation gives CASSLDRGSGVTGELFF.

V and J are TRBV6-5 and TRBJ1-5; tentative D call: TRBD1 (5 bases). The V and J ends lost 4 bases and 5 bases respectively, with 15 bases between them. Germline V gene sequence: CDR1 MNHEY, CDR2 SVGAGI. CDR3 length: 15 amino acids. The CDR3 nucleotides read TGTGCCAGCAGTTCTGGGGGGGGAACCCATCAGCCCCAGCATTTT. It encodes CASSSGGGTHQPQHF.

This chain uses TRBV11-2 with TRBJ1-6; D gene ambiguous. The CDR3 is made up of 13 amino acids. The V and J ends lost 1 base and 9 bases respectively, with 7 bases between them. Germline CDR1 reads SGHAT; CDR2 reads FQNNGV. The CDR3 region is CASSLGFGSPLHF. In nucleotides, the CDR3 is TGTGCCAGCAGCTTAGGTTTTGGTTCACCCCTCCACTTT.

In its sample, this clone was seen a few times. V is TRBV5-6 and J is TRBJ1-1; D is perhaps TRBD1 (5 bases). This CDR3 is 16 amino acids long. CDR1 and CDR2 (germline): SGHDT, YYEEEE. The germline V and J ends were trimmed by 4 bases and 1 base, with 17 bases remaining between them. CDR3 sequence (DNA): TGTGCCAGCAGCCCCCCCACGGGACGGAAGAACACTGAAGCTTTCTTT. It yields the protein CASSPPTGRKNTEAFF.

This clone was seen only once. This chain connects TRBV4-1 to TRBJ2-2; the match to TRBD1 covers 11 bases. The CDR3 extends over 17 amino acids. The germline CDR1 and CDR2 sequences are MGHRA and YSYEKL. Trimming at V came to 6 bases and at J to 7 bases, leaving 13 bases not matched to a gene. CDR3 protein: CASRQYGQGARSGELFF. CDR3 coding DNA: TGCGCCAGCAGACAATACGGACAGGGGGCGCGGAGCGGGGAGCTGTTTTTT.

The J gene is TRBJ1-1, the V gene TRBV11-2; TRBD1 agrees at 12 bases. Germline V lookup: CDR1 SGHAT, CDR2 FQNNGV. This CDR3 contains 18 residues. J was trimmed by 0 bases and V by 5 bases; bases with no gene match: 10. The CDR3 DNA is TGTGCCAGCAGCCGTTACCGGGACAGGGGGCGCCTGAACACTGAAGCTTTCTTT. Translating gives CASSRYRDRGRLNTEAFF.

V is TRBV28 and J is TRBJ1-1; TRBD1 might be the D (5 bases). V gave up 3 bases and J gave up 4 bases, with 9 bases separating them. CDR1 is MDHEN and CDR2 is SYDVKM in the germline V gene. This CDR3 is built from 13 residues. In DNA, the CDR3 is TGTGCCAGCAGTTTGTGGGGGAGCACTGAAGCTTTCTTT. Amino acids: CASSLWGSTEAFF.

This clone came up once. The J gene is TRBJ1-5, the V gene TRBV3-1 (or the pseudogene TRBV3-2), with a possible D match to TRBD1 (5 bases). Trimming pared 3 bases from V and 7 bases from J, leaving 10 bases between. CDR1 and CDR2 from the germline V gene are LGHDT and YNNKEL (reference sequence). CDR3 length equals 13 residues. CDR3 region: CASSQGRTQPQHF. The CDR3 bases are TGTGCCAGCAGCCAGGGACGGACCCAGCCCCAGCATTTT.

Points on this clone: The same CDR3 arises from other DNA sequences in this sample as well. The chain links TRBV6-5 to TRBJ1-3; D not certain. V was pared by 0 bases and J by 4 bases, with 13 bases between. The CDR3 has 16 residues. Germline V gene data show CDR1 as MNHEY and CDR2 as SVGAGI. The CDR3 sequence is CASSYSPGSSGNTIYF. CDR3 coding DNA: TGTGCCAGCAGTTACTCGCCGGGGTCGTCGGGAAACACCATATATTTT.

The V call is TRBV4-3, the J call TRBJ1-5; D is unresolved. In germline, CDR1 is LGHNA, CDR2 YSLEER. The V end was cut by 0 bases, the J end by 4 bases, with 16 bases between. The CDR3 runs 17 residues. Here the CDR3 DNA reads TGCGCCAGCAGCCAAGACCTGGGCACTGGTAGGAATCAGCCCCAGCATTTT. It specifies CASSQDLGTGRNQPQHF.

The chain uses TRBV11-1 and TRBJ1-1; D call uncertain. Germline CDR1 is SGHAT and CDR2 is FQDESV (reference sequence). V was clipped by 1 base and J by 3 bases, with 9 bases between them. This CDR3 region has 14 residues. The CDR3 sequence is CASSLGTVYTEAFF. CDR3 in DNA: TGTGCCAGCAGCTTAGGGACGGTATACACTGAAGCTTTCTTT. Combining the CDR3 with reference TRBV11-1 and TRBJ1-1 gives the whole variable domain EAEVAQSPRYKITEKSQAVAFWCDPISGHATLYWYRQILGQGPELLVQFQDESVVDDSQLPKDRFSAERLKGVDSTLKIQPAELGDSAMYLCASSLGTVYTEAFFGQGTRLTVV.

The rearrangement joins TRBV6-5 to TRBJ2-1, with 7 bases that match TRBD1. The junction had 7 bases not matched to a gene; V was cut back by 5 bases and J by 3 bases. Germline V gene data show CDR1 as MNHEY and CDR2 as SVGAGI. The CDR3 length is 15 residues. CDR3 nucleotide sequence: TGTGCCAGCAGTATTGACAGGGAAGGCTACAATGAGCAGTTCTTC. It is translated as CASSIDREGYNEQFF.